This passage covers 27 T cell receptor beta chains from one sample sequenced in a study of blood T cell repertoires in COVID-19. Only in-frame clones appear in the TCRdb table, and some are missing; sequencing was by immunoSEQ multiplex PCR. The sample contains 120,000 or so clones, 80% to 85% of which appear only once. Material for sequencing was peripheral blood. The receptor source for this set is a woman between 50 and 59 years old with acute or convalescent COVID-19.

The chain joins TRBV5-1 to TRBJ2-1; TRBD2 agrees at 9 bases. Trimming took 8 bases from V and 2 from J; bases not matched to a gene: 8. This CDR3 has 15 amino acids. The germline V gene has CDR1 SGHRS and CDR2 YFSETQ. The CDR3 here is CASQLAGGTYNEQFF. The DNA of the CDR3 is TGCGCCAGTCAACTAGCGGGCGGGACCTACAATGAGCAGTTCTTC.

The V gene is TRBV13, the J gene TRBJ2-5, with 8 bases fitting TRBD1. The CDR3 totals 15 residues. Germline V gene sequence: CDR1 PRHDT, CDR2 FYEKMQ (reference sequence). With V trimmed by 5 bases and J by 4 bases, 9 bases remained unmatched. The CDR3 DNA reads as TGTGCCAGCAGCACCTGGACAGGGAGACGAGAGACCCAGTACTTC. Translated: CASSTWTGRRETQYF.

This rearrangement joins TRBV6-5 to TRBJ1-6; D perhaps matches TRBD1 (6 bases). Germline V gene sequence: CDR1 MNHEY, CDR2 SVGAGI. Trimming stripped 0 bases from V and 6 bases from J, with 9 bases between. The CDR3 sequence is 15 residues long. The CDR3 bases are TGTGCCAGCAGTTACTCCTGGACAGTTAATTCACCCCTCCACTTT. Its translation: CASSYSWTVNSPLHF.

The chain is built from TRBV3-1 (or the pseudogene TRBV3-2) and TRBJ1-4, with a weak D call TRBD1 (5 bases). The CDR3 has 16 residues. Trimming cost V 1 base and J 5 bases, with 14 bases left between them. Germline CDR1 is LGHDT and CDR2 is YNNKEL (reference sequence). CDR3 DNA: TGTGCCAGCAGCCAAGGTCGATGGGACTCCAATGAAAAACTGTTTTTT. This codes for CASSQGRWDSNEKLFF.

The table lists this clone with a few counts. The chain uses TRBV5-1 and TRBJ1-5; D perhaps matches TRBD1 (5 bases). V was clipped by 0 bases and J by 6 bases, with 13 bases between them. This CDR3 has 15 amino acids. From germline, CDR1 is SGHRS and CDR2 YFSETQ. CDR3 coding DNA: TGCGCCAGCAGCTTGGCCGGCAGGGAGGGTCAGCCCCAGCATTTT. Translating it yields CASSLAGREGQPQHF.

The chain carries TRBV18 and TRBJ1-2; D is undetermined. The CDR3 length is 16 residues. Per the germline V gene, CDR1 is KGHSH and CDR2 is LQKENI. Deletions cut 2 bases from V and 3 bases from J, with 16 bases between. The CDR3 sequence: CASSPGQLQPHYGYTF. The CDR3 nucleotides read TGTGCCAGCTCACCAGGGCAGCTCCAACCGCACTATGGCTACACCTTC.

The CDR3 bases are TGTGCCAGCAGCGTTTCAAGGGCGGGGGAGACCCAGTACTTC. This sequence encodes CASSVSRAGETQYF. J is TRBJ2-5 and V is TRBV9, with D possibly matching TRBD2 (6 bases). With 2 bases removed from V and 5 bases from J, the gap between germline ends came to 13 bases. The CDR3 has 14 residues. Per germline, CDR1 SGDLS and CDR2 YYNGEE.

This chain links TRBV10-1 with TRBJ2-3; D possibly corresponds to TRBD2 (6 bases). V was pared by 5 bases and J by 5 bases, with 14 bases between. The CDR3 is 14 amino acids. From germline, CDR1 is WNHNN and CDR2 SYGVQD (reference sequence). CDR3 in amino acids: CASSTGGAQDTQYF. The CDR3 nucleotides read TGCGCCAGCAGTACCGGAGGGGCACAAGATACGCAGTATTTT.

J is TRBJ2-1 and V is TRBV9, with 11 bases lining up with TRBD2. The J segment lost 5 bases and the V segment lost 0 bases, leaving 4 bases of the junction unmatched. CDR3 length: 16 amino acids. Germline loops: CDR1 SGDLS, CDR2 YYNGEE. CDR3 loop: CASSVGPSGGNNEQFF. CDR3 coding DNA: TGTGCCAGCAGCGTAGGCCCTAGCGGGGGGAACAATGAGCAGTTCTTC.

CDR3 loop: CASSSGQSSYNSPLHF. The CDR3 region has the DNA TGTGCCAGCAGTTCCGGACAGAGCTCCTATAATTCACCCCTCCACTTT. The rearrangement uses TRBV6-5 and TRBJ1-6; D might be TRBD1 (6 bases). Germline CDR1 MNHEY, CDR2 SVGAGI. The CDR3 loop spans 16 amino acids. The V end lost 4 bases, the J end lost 0 bases, and 10 bases lay between the germline ends.

The DNA for the CDR3 is TGTGCCAGCAGCGTAGGCTACGGCTATGGCTACACCTTC. Amino acids: CASSVGYGYGYTF. The J gene is TRBJ1-2, the V gene TRBV9, with D unclear. The germline V gene has CDR1 SGDLS and CDR2 YYNGEE. The CDR3 is made up of 13 amino acids. V was shortened by 0 bases and J by 4 bases, with 7 bases between the two germline ends.

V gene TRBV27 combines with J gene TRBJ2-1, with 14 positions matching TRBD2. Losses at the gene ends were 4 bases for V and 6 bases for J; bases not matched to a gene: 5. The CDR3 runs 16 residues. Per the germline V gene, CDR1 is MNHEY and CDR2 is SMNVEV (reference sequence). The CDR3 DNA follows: TGTGCCAGCAGTTCGACTAGCGGGGGGGCCTTCAATGAGCAGTTCTTC. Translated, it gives CASSSTSGGAFNEQFF.

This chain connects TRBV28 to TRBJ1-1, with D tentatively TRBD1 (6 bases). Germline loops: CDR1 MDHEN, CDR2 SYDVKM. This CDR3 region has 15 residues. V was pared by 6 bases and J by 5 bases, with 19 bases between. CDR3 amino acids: CASRTRSGGLTEAFF. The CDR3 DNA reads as TGTGCCAGCAGAACCCGGTCGGGGGGCTTAACTGAAGCTTTCTTT.

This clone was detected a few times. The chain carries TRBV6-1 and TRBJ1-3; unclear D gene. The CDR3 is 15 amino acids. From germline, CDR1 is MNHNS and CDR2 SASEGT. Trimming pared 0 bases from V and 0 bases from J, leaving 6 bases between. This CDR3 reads CASSEALYSGNTIYF. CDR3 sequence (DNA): TGTGCCAGCAGTGAAGCGCTATACTCTGGAAACACCATATATTTT.

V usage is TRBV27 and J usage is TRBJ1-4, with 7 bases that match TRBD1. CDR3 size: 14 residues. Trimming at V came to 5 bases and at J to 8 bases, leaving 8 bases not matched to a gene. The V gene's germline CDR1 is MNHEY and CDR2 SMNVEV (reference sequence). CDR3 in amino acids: CASSPWDSREKLFF. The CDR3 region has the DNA TGTGCCAGCAGTCCATGGGACAGCCGGGAAAAACTGTTTTTT.

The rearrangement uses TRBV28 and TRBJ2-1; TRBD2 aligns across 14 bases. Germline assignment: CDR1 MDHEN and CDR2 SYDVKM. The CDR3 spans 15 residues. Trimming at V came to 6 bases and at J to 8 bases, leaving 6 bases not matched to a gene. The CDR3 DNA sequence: TGTGCCAGCAGCCGAGGGACTAGCGGGAGAGATGAGCAGTTCTTC. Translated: CASSRGTSGRDEQFF.

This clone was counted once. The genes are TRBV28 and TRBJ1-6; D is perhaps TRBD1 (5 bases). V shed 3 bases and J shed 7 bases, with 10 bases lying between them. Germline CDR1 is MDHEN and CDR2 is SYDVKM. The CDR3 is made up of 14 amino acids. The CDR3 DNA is TGTGCCAGCAGTTTTGGGCAGGGAAATTCACCCCTCCACTTT. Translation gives CASSFGQGNSPLHF. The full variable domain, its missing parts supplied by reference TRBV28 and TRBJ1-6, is DVKVTQSSRYLVKRTGEKVFLECVQDMDHENMFWYRQDPGLGLRLIYFSYDVKMKEKGDIPEGYSVSREKKERFSLILESASTNQTSMYLCASSFGQGNSPLHFGNGTRLTVT.

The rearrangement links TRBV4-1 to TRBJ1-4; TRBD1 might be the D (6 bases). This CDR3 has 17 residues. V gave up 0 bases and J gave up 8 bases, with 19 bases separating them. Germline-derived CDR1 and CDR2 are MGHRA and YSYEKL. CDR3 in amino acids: CASSQDRGGFGEEKLFF. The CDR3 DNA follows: TGCGCCAGCAGCCAAGATAGGGGGGGATTCGGAGAAGAAAAACTGTTTTTT.

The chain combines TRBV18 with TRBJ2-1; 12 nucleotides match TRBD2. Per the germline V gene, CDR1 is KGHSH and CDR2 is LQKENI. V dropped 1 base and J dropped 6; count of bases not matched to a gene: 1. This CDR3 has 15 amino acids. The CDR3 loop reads CASSPRTSGINEQFF. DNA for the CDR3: TGTGCCAGCTCACCACGGACTAGCGGGATCAATGAGCAGTTCTTC.

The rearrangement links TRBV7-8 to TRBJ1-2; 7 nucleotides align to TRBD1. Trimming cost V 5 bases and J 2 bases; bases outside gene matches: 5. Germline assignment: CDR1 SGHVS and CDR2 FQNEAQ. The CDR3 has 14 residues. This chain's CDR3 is CASSMGQKNYGYTF. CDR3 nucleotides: TGTGCCAGCAGCATGGGACAGAAGAACTATGGCTACACCTTC.

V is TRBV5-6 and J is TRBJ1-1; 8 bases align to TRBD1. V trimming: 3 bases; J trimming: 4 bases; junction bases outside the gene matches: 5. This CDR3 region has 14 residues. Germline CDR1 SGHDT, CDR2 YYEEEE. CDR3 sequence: CASSSRQGSTEAFF. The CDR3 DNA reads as TGTGCCAGCAGCTCGCGACAGGGGAGCACTGAAGCTTTCTTT.

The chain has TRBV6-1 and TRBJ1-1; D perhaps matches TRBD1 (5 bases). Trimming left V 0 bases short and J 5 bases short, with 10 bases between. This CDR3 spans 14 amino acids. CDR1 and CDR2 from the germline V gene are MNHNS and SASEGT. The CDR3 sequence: CASSEARRGTEAFF. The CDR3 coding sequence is TGTGCCAGCAGTGAAGCGCGACGGGGGACTGAAGCTTTCTTT.

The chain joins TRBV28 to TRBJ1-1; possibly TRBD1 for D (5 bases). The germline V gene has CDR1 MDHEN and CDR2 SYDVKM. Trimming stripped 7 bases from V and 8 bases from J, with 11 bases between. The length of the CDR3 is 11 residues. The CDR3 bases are TGTGCCAGCACTATGAACAGGGAAGCTTTCTTT. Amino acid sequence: CASTMNREAFF.

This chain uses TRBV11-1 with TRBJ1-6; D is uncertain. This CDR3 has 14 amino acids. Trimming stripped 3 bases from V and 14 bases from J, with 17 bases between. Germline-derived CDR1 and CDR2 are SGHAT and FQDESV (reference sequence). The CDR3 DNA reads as TGTGCCAGCAGCTTTGACGGCGGTTCGGGAGCCCTCCACTTT. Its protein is CASSFDGGSGALHF.

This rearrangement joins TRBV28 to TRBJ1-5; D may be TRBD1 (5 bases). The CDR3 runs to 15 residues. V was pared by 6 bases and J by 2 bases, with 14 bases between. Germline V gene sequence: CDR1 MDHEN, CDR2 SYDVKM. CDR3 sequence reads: CASRTGGSGNQPQHF. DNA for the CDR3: TGTGCCAGCAGAACCGGGGGTTCGGGCAATCAGCCCCAGCATTTT.

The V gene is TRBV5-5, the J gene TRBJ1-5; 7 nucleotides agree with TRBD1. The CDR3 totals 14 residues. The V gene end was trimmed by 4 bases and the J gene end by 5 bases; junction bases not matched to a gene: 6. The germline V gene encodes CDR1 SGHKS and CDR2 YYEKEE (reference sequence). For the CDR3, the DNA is TGTGCCAGCAGCCCCGGACAGGCTCATCAGCCCCAGCATTTT. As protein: CASSPGQAHQPQHF. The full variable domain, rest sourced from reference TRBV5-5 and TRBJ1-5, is DAGVTQSPTHLIKTRGQQVTLRCSPISGHKSVSWYQQVLGQGPQFIFQYYEKEERGRGNFPDRFSARQFPNYSSELNVNALLLGDSALYLCASSPGQAHQPQHFGDGTRLSIL.

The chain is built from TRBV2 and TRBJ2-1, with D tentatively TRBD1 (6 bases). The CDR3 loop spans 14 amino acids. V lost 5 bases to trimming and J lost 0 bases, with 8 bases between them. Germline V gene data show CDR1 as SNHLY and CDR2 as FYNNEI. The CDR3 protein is CASSRGSSYNEQFF. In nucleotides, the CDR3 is TGTGCCAGCAGTAGGGGGAGCTCCTACAATGAGCAGTTCTTC.